The clone carrying this T cell receptor beta chain was counted ten times or more. No antigen is known for it. The data were taken from a study of T-cell reconstitution after alpha-beta-depleted transplantation in children. Whole-study findings and limits: The origin of high day-60 TCRbeta diversity in some patients lay in surviving recipient T cells and thymic progenitors.

The germline gives CDR1 SGHNT, CDR2 YYREEE (reference sequence). V lost 5 bases and J lost 0, with 9 bases in between. The CDR3 covers 15 residues. Unique molecular identifiers were incorporated when the TCRbeta library was constructed. TCRdb used MiXCR to reprocess the PCR reads, holding one entry per CDR3 protein. The sample carries approximately 650,000 distinct CDR3 sequences, 13% recorded once. The chain carries TRBV5-4 and TRBJ1-6; D gene unclear. The origin of this receptor is a girl aged 2 to 9 with congenital amegakaryocytic thrombocytopenia, due to receive a stem cell transplant. The sequencing here drew on PBMCs, taken before TCRalphabeta/CD19-depleted stem cell transplant. CDR3 region: CASSETSSYNSPLHF. DNA for the CDR3: TGTGCCAGCAGTGAAACGAGCTCCTATAATTCACCCCTCCACTTT.